This T cell receptor beta chain was documented in a study of response to subunit inactivated influenza vaccine. This clonotype was picked up many times. TCRdb reanalysed the RT-PCR reads using MiXCR and keeps one entry per CDR3 protein. The sample holds fewer than 250,000 distinct CDR3 sequences, 13% to 15% seen once. This TCR derives from a man between 45 and 60 years old who received an inactivated influenza vaccine. The sequences come from CD8+ T cells sorted from PBMCs, collected about 5 days after vaccination.

This CDR3 is CASSFRLGGPREQYF. The CDR3 coding sequence is TGTGCCAGCAGTTTTAGGTTGGGGGGCCCGAGGGAGCAGTACTTC. This chain uses TRBV28 with TRBJ2-7; TRBD1 or TRBD2 may be the D gene (6 bases each). Germline lookup yields CDR1 MDHEN and CDR2 SYDVKM. V gave up 3 bases and J gave up 7 bases, with 19 bases separating them. The CDR3 runs 15 residues.